This record concerns one T cell receptor beta chain sequence. Its specific antigen is unknown. No quality values exist for individual bases; no much larger clone is one base distant. Each donor gave one peripheral blood draw, around 100 mL on average, collected into heparinised tubes. Using a panel that included CD45RO, CCR7, CD25, CD127, CD95 and CD27, naive, central memory, regulatory and stem cell-like memory CD4+ T cells were sorted on a BD FACSAria II. All sorted populations exceeded 98% purity. PBMCs were isolated right away by Lymphoprep density gradient centrifugation and were stained directly, without culture. To minimize batch effects, samples were stained and sorted in pairs, one healthy donor with one patient per experiment. The entry originates in a study of beta chain features in type 1 diabetes (dated by TCRdb to 2016 to 2018). Background on the whole study: No differences in mean age, gender distribution, total cell number or subset yield were found between patients and healthy donors. Regulatory and stem cell-like memory subsets were isolated from only 8 patients and roughly eight healthy donors, whereas naive and central memory subsets came from all 30 or so donors. A total of roughly 98,000,000 sorted cells were examined across all samples, and a strong correlation was observed between cell number per subset and RNA yield. The study compared the TCRB repertoires of sorted circulating CD4+ T cell subsets in recently diagnosed type 1 diabetes patients with those in matched healthy donors.

The CDR3 has 14 amino acids, counting the end cysteine and phenylalanine. Only the CDR3 portion is preserved as DNA: 42 bases, with reading frame beginning at the first base. According to the germline V gene, CDR1 reads MNHNS and CDR2 reads SASEGT. The germline ends are 13 bases apart after V is trimmed by 7 bases and J by 1 base. The High Capacity cDNA Reverse Transcription Kit was used to reverse transcribe all of the isolated RNA, meaning that expressed TCRB transcripts were what got sequenced. Deep immunoSEQ sequencing was performed on naive, central memory and regulatory T cell samples, with an average of roughly 4 million total reads per sample. After sorted cells were lysed in RLT buffer, RNA was extracted with DNase-treated RNeasy Micro or Mini kits, with the choice depending on cell number. To prevent cross-contamination, each cell subset was processed individually, whereas patient and healthy donor samples were processed jointly. The immunoSEQ multiplex PCR was used to amplify TCRB sequences from cDNA, generating 87-bp fragments that spanned the CDR3 region. The amplicons were sequenced using the Illumina HiSeq platform. In the paper's pipeline: Synthetic template baselines were used to correct PCR bias computationally, reads within Hamming distance 2 were collapsed, and singletons that could not be merged were discarded. Reads were aligned against IMGT to assign V, D and J genes, CDR3 length and insertions or deletions at six rearrangement sites. Within each subset, clonotype counts were normalized to sorted cell number, after which true diversity and Gini coefficients were computed with the tcR R package. Repertoire sharing was quantified using the overlap coefficient calculated on TCRB nucleotide sequences. TCRdb limited this immuneACCESS table to in-frame rearrangements with V and J called. A share of clones is missing; checked studies link under half to unresolved V genes, and the rest is unexplained. V, J and clone size are those of that table, while D and trimming were read from the DNA. This sample gives under 200,000 clones in total; about 7.3% of them show up just once. 0.55% to 0.65% of the sample is taken by the ten largest.

Findings and caveats that apply to the study as a whole: Because the HLA sub-analyses included only small numbers of individuals, any influence of HLA type on TCRB rearrangement was left unresolved. Naive, central memory and regulatory TCRB repertoires appeared to be more similar among patients than among healthy donors. In all four CD4+ subsets, TCRB CDR3 length was moderately but significantly shorter in type 1 diabetes patients. Sequencing cDNA rather than genomic DNA could over-represent highly expressing activated cells, although activation and CD3 levels did not differ between groups. At VDJ recombination sites, type 1 diabetes patients had fewer insertions and more deleted nucleotides, which implies abnormalities in thymic rearrangement. Shorter templates might be favored by PCR, yet because patient and control samples were amplified and corrected together, any such skew would affect both groups equally.

This receptor was obtained from a man younger than 35 in good health. The V gene is TRBV6-1 and the J gene is TRBJ1-1, with the D gene not clear enough to name. What was sequenced was central memory CD4+ T cells from blood. For the CDR3, the sequence is CASNPGRQNTEAFF. At the DNA level, the sequence is TGTGCCAGCAACCCCGGGAGACAGAACACTGAAGCTTTCTTT.